This T cell receptor (beta chain) came from a study of OX40 agonist ivuxolimab in advanced cancers. About the study: An anti-OX40 (CD134) antibody with agonistic activity, ivuxolimab, was administered to patients. Hepatocellular carcinoma, melanoma, renal cell or head and neck cancer affected the dose-escalation patients. Study findings and constraints: Partial responders receiving 0.1-3.0 mg/kg showed among the lowest clonal expansion.

Systemic immunosuppression or a history of autoimmune disease excluded patients. About this clone: What it recognizes is unknown.

The CDR3 is 11 residues long. V shed 11 bases and J shed 7 bases, with 14 bases lying between them. Germline V lookup: CDR1 MNHEY, CDR2 SVGAGI. Profiling relied on immunoSEQ multiplex PCR, and the TCRdb table lists in-frame clones only, not all of them. The table includes 21,000 or so clones, approximately 87% detected once. The source was CD4+ or CD8+ T cells sorted from blood, collected in a trial of the OX40 agonist ivuxolimab. This clonotype was sampled from an adult with an advanced solid tumor such as melanoma, head and neck, liver or kidney cancer. The chain carries TRBV6-5 and TRBJ2-5; no reliable D call. The CDR3 loop reads CAVVGSGTQYF. In DNA form, the CDR3 reads TGTGCCGTGGTTGGTTCGGGGACCCAGTACTTC.